A single T cell receptor beta chain is shown here with its context. These data originate in a study of OX40 agonist ivuxolimab in advanced cancers. Study context: Under the entry rules, prior anti-PD-1, anti-PD-L1 or anti-CTLA-4 therapy was allowed, and about 40% had some.

Sequencing used immunoSEQ multiplex PCR; TCRdb keeps in-frame clones, though not all of them. The sample consists of about 77,000 clones, just under 90% of them appearing once. The V gene's germline CDR1 is MNHEY and CDR2 SVGAGI. The CDR3 contains 13 residues. The V end lost 2 bases, the J end lost 3 bases, and 7 bases lay between the germline ends. The sample here was CD4+ or CD8+ T cells sorted from blood, taken in a trial of the OX40 agonist ivuxolimab. This chain connects TRBV6-5 to TRBJ1-2; D remains ambiguous. The clonotype was recovered from an adult with an advanced solid tumor such as melanoma, head and neck, liver or kidney cancer. Here the CDR3 DNA reads TGTGCCAGCAGTTACGGCCTTGACTATGGCTACACCTTC. This gives the protein CASSYGLDYGYTF.